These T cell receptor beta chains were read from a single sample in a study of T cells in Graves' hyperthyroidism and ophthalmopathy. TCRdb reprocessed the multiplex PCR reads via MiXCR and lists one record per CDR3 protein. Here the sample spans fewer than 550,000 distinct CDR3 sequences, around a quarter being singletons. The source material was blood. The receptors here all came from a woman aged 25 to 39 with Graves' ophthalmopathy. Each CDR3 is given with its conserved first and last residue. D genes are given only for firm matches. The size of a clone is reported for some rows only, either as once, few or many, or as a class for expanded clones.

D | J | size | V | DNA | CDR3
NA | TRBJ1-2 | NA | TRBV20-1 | TGCAGTGCCACGGGAGGAAACTATGGCTACACCTTC | CSATGGNYGYTF
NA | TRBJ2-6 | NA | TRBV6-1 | TGTGCCAGCAGTGTACGTCCCCTATCTGGGGCCAACGTCCTGACTTTC | CASSVRPLSGANVLTF
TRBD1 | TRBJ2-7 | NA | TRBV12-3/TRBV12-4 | TGTGCCTGCAGTTTATCTGGACAGGGGGCGAGCTACGAGCAGTACTTC | CACSLSGQGASYEQYF
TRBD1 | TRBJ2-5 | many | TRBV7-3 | TGTGCCAGCAGCAGACAGGGTATGGGGGAGACCCAGTACTTC | CASSRQGMGETQYF
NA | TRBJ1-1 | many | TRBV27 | TGTGCCAGCAGCACGGACAGTAAGGTTGCTTTCTTT | CASSTDSKVAFF
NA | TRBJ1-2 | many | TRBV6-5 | TGTGCCAGCAGGCCCGGACAGCACTTAAACTATGGCTACACCTTC | CASRPGQHLNYGYTF
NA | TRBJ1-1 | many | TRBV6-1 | TGTGCCACCCATAGGGCAGATGGGAACACTGAAGCTTTCTTT | CATHRADGNTEAFF
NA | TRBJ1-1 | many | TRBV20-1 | TGCAGCGTTACTTGGGGGACTGAAGCTTTCTTT | CSVTWGTEAFF
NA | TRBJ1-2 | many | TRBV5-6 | TGTGCCAGCAGCGCCTACTATGGCTACACCTTC | CASSAYYGYTF
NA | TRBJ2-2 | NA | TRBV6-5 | TGTGCCAGCAGTTACGGAGGGGTGGGGGACACCGGGGAGCTGTTTTTT | CASSYGGVGDTGELFF
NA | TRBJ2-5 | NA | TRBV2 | TGTGCCAGCAGTGAAACTGCAGGCCAAGAGACCCAGTACTTT | CASSETAGQETQYF
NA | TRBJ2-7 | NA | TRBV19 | TGTGCCAGTAGTATGTGGGGGCACGAGCAGTACTTC | CASSMWGHEQYF
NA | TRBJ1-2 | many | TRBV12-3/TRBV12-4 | TGTGCCAGCAGCTTAACCAATTACGGCTACACCTTC | CASSLTNYGYTF
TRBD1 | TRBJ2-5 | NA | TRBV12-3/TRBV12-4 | TGTGCCAGCAGTTACGGACAGGGGCCATTTGAGACCCAGTACTTC | CASSYGQGPFETQYF
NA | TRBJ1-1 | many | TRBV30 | TGTGCCTGGAGCCTTGGCGGAGGGGGCACTGAAGCTTTCTTT | CAWSLGGGGTEAFF
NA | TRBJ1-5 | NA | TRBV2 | TGTGCCAGCAGTGAAGAGAGGTATAGCAATCAGCCCCAGCATTTT | CASSEERYSNQPQHF
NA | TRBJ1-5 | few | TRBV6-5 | TGTGCCAGCAGTTCGTCATCAGGGCGCAATCAGCCCCAGCATTTT | CASSSSSGRNQPQHF
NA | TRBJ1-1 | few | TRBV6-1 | TGTGCCAGCCTTCGGGTCACTGAAGCTTTCTTT | CASLRVTEAFF
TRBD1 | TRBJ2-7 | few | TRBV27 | TGTGCCAGCAGGCCAACAGGGGGCAGCGAGCAGTACTTC | CASRPTGGSEQYF
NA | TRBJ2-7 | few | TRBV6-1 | TGTGCCAGCAGTGAATCATCAGTGGTGGGAGCTTTC | CASSESSVVGAF
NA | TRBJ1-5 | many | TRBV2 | TGTGCCAGCAGTGAAGCGCTTCCGTGGTTCGGGTTTCAGCCCCAGCATTTT | CASSEALPWFGFQPQHF
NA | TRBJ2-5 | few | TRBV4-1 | TGCGCCAGCAGCCCGACGACCGACAGACCCCAAGAGACCCAGTACTTC | CASSPTTDRPQETQYF
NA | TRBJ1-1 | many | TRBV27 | TGTGCCAGCAGTTTAGGGGATCGGGCTTTCTTT | CASSLGDRAFF
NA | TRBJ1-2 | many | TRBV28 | TGTGCCAGTGAGGGATATGGCTATGGCTACACCTTC | CASEGYGYGYTF
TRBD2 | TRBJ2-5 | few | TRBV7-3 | TGTGCCAGCAGCACGGGACTAGCGGGGAACCAAGAGACCCAGTACTTC | CASSTGLAGNQETQYF
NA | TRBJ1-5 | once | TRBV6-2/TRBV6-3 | TGTGCCAGCACTCCCGGGGGCGCGAGCAATCAGCCCCAGCATTTT | CASTPGGASNQPQHF
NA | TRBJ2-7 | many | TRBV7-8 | TGTGCCAGCAGCTTAGCTCGACTAGGGGTTGGCGAGCAGTACTTC | CASSLARLGVGEQYF
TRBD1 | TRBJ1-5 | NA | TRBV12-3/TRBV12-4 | TGTGCCAGCAGTGAATACGGACAGGCCAATCAGCCCCAGCATTTT | CASSEYGQANQPQHF
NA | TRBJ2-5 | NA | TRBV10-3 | TGTGCCATCAGTGAGTCGACGGTAGAGACCCAGTACTTC | CAISESTVETQYF
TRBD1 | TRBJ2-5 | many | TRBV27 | TGTGCCAGCAGTCGCCGGGACAGTTTTGCGGAGACCCAGTACTTC | CASSRRDSFAETQYF
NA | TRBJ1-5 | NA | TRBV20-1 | TGCAGTGGCAGCCGGGGTCAGCCCCAGCATTTT | CSGSRGQPQHF
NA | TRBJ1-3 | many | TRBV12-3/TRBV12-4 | TGTGCCAGCAGTTACAGGGCGTACTCTGGAAACACCATATATTTT | CASSYRAYSGNTIYF
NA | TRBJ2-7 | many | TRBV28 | TGTGCCAGCATATCCGGGATCTCCTACGAGCAGTACTTC | CASISGISYEQYF
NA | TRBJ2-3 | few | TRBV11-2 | TGTGCCAGCAGCTTAGTGTTAGGGGGGGGGCCGCTCACAGATACGCAGTATTTT | CASSLVLGGGPLTDTQYF
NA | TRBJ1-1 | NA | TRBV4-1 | TGCGCCAGCAGCCAGGGAAAGCGGGGCACTGAAGCTTTCTTT | CASSQGKRGTEAFF
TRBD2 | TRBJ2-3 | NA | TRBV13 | TGTGCCAGCAGCTTAGGCCTCGGCCTAGCGGGGGTCACAGATACGCAGTATTTT | CASSLGLGLAGVTDTQYF
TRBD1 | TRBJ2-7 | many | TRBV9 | TGTGCCAGCAGCGTCGGGACAGGGAAGTACGAGCAGTACTTC | CASSVGTGKYEQYF
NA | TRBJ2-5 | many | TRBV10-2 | TGCGCCAGCAGTGAGCGTAAGGGGGGAGAGGAGACCCAGTACTTC | CASSERKGGEETQYF
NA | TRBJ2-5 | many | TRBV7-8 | TGTGCCAGCAGCCCGCGCACAATTAGCCGAGAGACCCAGTACTTC | CASSPRTISRETQYF
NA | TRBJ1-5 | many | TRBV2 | TGTGCCAGCAGTGTGGGACGGACGGAAAATCAGCCCCAGCATTTT | CASSVGRTENQPQHF
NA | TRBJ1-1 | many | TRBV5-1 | TGCGCCAGCACCCCGGACAGCCTCCACGAAGCTTTCTTT | CASTPDSLHEAFF
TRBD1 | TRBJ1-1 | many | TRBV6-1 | TGTGCCAGCCAAGGGACAGGGCACACTGAAGCTTTCTTT | CASQGTGHTEAFF
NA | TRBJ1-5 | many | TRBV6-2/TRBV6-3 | TGTGCCAGCAGACGGGGGGAGGGTGGACAGCCCCAGCATTTT | CASRRGEGGQPQHF
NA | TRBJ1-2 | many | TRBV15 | TGTGCCACCAGCAGAGATCTCCTAGCTAACTATGGCTACACCTTC | CATSRDLLANYGYTF
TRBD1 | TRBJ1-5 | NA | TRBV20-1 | TGCAGTGCCGGGACAGGGGGGCGCCAGCATTTT | CSAGTGGRQHF
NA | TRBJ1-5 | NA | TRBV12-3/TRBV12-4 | TGTGCCAGCAGTAATGGACTGCGGATCAGGCCCCAGCATTTT | CASSNGLRIRPQHF
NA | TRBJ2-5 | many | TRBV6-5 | TGTGCCAGCGGGGCAGGGGTAGTGGAGACCCAGTACTTC | CASGAGVVETQYF
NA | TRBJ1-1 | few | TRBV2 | TGTGCCAGCAGTGGACAGTCAATGAACACTGAAGCTTTCTTT | CASSGQSMNTEAFF
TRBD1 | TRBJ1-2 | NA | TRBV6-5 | TGTGCCAGCAGTTACTCCGGACAGGGGCGCTACTTC | CASSYSGQGRYF
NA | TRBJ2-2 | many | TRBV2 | TGTGCCAGCAGAAGACCCGGACACCGTGGCGCGAACACCGGGGAGCTGTTTTTT | CASRRPGHRGANTGELFF
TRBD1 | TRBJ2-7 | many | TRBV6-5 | TGTGCCAGCAGGACAGGGGGCATCGAGCAGTACTTC | CASRTGGIEQYF
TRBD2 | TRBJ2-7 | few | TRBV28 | TGTGCCAGCAGTTTACGCGGGAGTGTCTACGAGCAGTACTTC | CASSLRGSVYEQYF
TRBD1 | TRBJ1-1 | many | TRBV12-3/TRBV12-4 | TGTGCCAGCAGGCTGATACAGGGGACGAACACTGAAGCTTTCTTT | CASRLIQGTNTEAFF
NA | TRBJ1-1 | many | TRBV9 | TGTGCCAGCAGCGTAGGGCTGGGGAACACTGAAGCTTTCTTT | CASSVGLGNTEAFF
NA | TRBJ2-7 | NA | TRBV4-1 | TGCGCCAGCAGCCTCCGGGGCGGGGATAGCGCCGAGCAGTACTTC | CASSLRGGDSAEQYF
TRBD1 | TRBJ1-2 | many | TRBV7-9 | TGTGCCAGCAGCTTAAACAGGGGAGAAGGCTACACCTTC | CASSLNRGEGYTF
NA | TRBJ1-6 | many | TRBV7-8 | TGTGCCAGCAGCTTAACGGGCGGAGAGAATTCACCCCTCCACTTT | CASSLTGGENSPLHF
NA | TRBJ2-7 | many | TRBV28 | TGTGCCAGCAGCCATGGTTACGAGCAGTACTTC | CASSHGYEQYF
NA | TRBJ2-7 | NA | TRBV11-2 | TGTGCCAGCAGCTTTGACCTCTCCTACGAGCAGTACTTC | CASSFDLSYEQYF
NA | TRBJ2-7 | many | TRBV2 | TGTGCCAGCAGCTTATGGGGGGAGCAGTACTTC | CASSLWGEQYF